The rows below give T cell receptor beta chains drawn from one sample of a study of monozygotic twins with inflammatory bowel disease. TCRdb reprocessed the 5' RACE reads; each CDR3 protein has one entry and no DNA is given. Here the sample table reports roughly 300,000 distinct CDR3 sequences. The sample taken for sequencing was blood. The receptors shown here come from a human donor with ulcerative colitis or Crohn's disease, or a healthy co-twin of an affected twin (not recorded which). Each CDR3 is given with its conserved first and last residue.

CDR3aa	v_gene	j_gene
CASSYDRTQGGGLFF	TRBV6-5	TRBJ2-2
CASSFLLGTAYEQYF	TRBV28	TRBJ2-7
CSATTKGLAGGPNEQFF	TRBV20-1	TRBJ2-1
CASSPSGTKKVGWQFF	TRBV4-2	TRBJ2-1
CASSQVEYRGSLHF	TRBV3-1	TRBJ1-6
CASSSGREDGYTF	TRBV5-1	TRBJ1-2
CASSLGALTSTYEQYF	TRBV7-9	TRBJ2-7
CASSLTSGENIQYF	TRBV28	TRBJ2-4
CSSKPTGIYSPLHF	TRBV20-1	TRBJ1-6
CASSFDSYQPQHF	TRBV28	TRBJ1-5
CSARQRPYNEQFF	TRBV20-1	TRBJ2-1
CASSPEDALHPETQYF	TRBV28	TRBJ2-5
CASSKTGTPTYEQYF	TRBV6-1	TRBJ2-7
CASSLGWSSGNTIYF	TRBV5-1	TRBJ1-3
CASTRNPPNEAFF	TRBV12-3/TRBV12-4	TRBJ1-1
CASSLGGFRVGKVGELFF	TRBV11-2	TRBJ2-2
CASSLGPSSGYEQYF	TRBV5-6	TRBJ2-7
CASSSTGTGIYEQYF	TRBV12-3/TRBV12-4	TRBJ2-7
CASSSGRQGAYEQYF	TRBV5-1	TRBJ2-7
CASSPDTGGVADTQYF	TRBV5-4	TRBJ2-3
CASSQVEAEQYF	TRBV3-1	TRBJ2-7
CASSQTSGTDNEQFF	TRBV12-3/TRBV12-4	TRBJ2-1
CASSLVSSEETQYF	TRBV5-4	TRBJ2-5
CASSSQIHEQYF	TRBV28	TRBJ2-7
CSAPGDSTGIVQPQHF	TRBV20-1	TRBJ1-5
CASSPPSFDEQYF	TRBV7-9	TRBJ2-7
CASSVENPDRGEGYTF	TRBV9	TRBJ1-2
CASSPNGGNQPQHF	TRBV7-9	TRBJ1-5
CATSARDRVLDEQFF	TRBV24-1	TRBJ2-1
CASAETFGETQYF	TRBV6-5	TRBJ2-5
CSGGTGRTYEQYF	TRBV20-1	TRBJ2-7
CASSLRSPIPDFNYGYTF	TRBV11-2	TRBJ1-2
CASSLSRRNTEAFF	TRBV5-6	TRBJ1-1
CASSLGGLTGANVLTF	TRBV7-8	TRBJ2-6
CASSSLGPDTQYF	TRBV12-3/TRBV12-4	TRBJ2-5